This T cell receptor beta chain originates from a study of blood T cell repertoires in COVID-19. Two negative PCRs, clearance, or symptom resolution were required of recovered Cohort 3 donors. The CDR3 is 14 residues long. V lost 6 bases, J lost 9 bases, and 4 bases stayed unmatched. Germline V gene sequence: CDR1 KGHSH, CDR2 LQKENI. Authors' analysis steps: From reference gene primer amplification, estimates of nucleated cell counts were derived. The assay was immunoSEQ multiplex PCR, and TCRdb's table has in-frame clones only and misses some. V, J and clone size were drawn from that table, and D and trimming were deduced from the DNA. In the table there are about 330,000 clones, roughly 90% of which are singletons.

The sample consisted of PBMCs or T cells enriched from blood (not recorded which). The chain combines TRBV18 with TRBJ1-6; 11 bases are a match to TRBD1. This TCR was sampled from a woman aged 25 to 45 who had recovered from COVID-19. The CDR3 region has the DNA TGTGCCAGCTCCCAGGGACAGGGGGTTTCACCCCTCCACTTT. Its translation: CASSQGQGVSPLHF.